This T cell receptor beta chain was identified in a study of molecular identifiers for immune sequencing clone quantification. Previously reported methods and listed TCR primers produced the bulk TCR libraries. Each CDR3 protein is one row after TCRdb ran MiXCR on the PCR reads. The sample contains about 640,000 distinct CDR3 sequences, just under 20% of which appear only once. Germline CDR1 SEHNR, CDR2 FQNEAQ (reference sequence). The CDR3 runs to 15 residues. Unmatched junction bases numbered 7, after V lost 3 bases and J lost 3 bases. General study findings and limits: Clones above 20 RNA copies contained over 98% of effector molecules and under 1% of naive molecules. Reports indicate spiked Jurkat TCR RNA from one cell could be found among 950,000 to 1,000,000 naive cells.

Sorted naive CD8 T cells, 20,000 to 1,000,000, were sequenced from 10%, 30% or 50% RNA. This clonotype occurred many times. Antigen specificity is unknown. The rearrangement uses TRBV7-9 and TRBJ2-5; 7 bases are a match to TRBD1. This clonotype originated in a human donor in good health. Some libraries in this study had Jurkat cell RNA spiked in. The sequenced sample was naive CD8+ T cells from blood, with Jurkat cell RNA spiked in. Subset noted: FACS-sorted CD8+CD4-CCR7+CD45RA+ naive T cells. CDR3 coding DNA: TGTGCCAGCAGCTTGGATGGACAGGCAGAAGAGACCCAGTACTTC. The encoded protein is CASSLDGQAEETQYF.